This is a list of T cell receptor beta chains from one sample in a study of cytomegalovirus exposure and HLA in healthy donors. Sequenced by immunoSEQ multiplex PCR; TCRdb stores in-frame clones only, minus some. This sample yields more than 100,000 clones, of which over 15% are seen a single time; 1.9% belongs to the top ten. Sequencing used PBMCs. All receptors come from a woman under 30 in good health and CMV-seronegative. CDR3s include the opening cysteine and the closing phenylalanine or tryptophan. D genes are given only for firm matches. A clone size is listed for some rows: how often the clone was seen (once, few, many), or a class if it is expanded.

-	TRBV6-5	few	CASSPSRGSYNEQFF
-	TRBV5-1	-	CASSSLPLSYEQYF
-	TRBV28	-	CASTPGGRFYEQYF
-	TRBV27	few	CASSLIHPPDTQYF
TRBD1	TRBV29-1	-	CSVLHQTAGGHYGYTF
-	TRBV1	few	CTSSQGLNWGGYTDTQYF
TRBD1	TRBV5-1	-	CASSMGQGQETQYF
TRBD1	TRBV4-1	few	CASPPRGQVEYQETQYF
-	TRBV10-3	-	CAISADSGGQETQYF
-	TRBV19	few	CASSIDRTGRAETQYF
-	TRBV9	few	CASSGGTGSRDTIYF
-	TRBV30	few	CAWGSEALIEVGGYTF
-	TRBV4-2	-	CASSQVTGTNYGYTF
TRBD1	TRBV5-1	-	CASSPGTGGFSGNTIYF
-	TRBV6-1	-	CASSPFGSSEAFF